Listed below are T cell receptor beta chains from one sample, sequenced in a study of shared clonotypes between healthy human individuals. Assay: immunoSEQ multiplex PCR; the TCRdb copy retains only in-frame clones and omits some. The data show some 480,000 clones, 70% to 85% seen once. Sequenced: PBMCs. These receptors all come from a woman in her forties in good health. Some clones in this sample may be carry-over from other donors' samples. Both conserved end residues are part of each CDR3. The D gene is left open where the match is weak. Not every row has a clone size; where given, it reads once, few, many or a size class.

abundance | j_gene | v_gene | len | d_gene | CDR3nt | CDR3aa
. | TRBJ2-7 | TRBV9 | 14 | TRBD1 | TGTGCCAGCAGCGGTGGGACAGGGGTAGACGAGCAGTACTTC | CASSGGTGVDEQYF
. | TRBJ2-7 | TRBV30 | 11 | TRBD2 | TGTGCCTGGGGGACTAGCCGTGAGCAGTACTTC | CAWGTSREQYF
once | TRBJ2-2 | TRBV4-1 | 16 | TRBD1 | TGCGCCAGCAGCCAAGCCGGGACAGCAAAGACCGGGGAGCTGTTTTTT | CASSQAGTAKTGELFF
. | TRBJ2-7 | TRBV5-5 | 15 | . | TGTGCCAGCAGCTCAACCGGACAGAGCTCCTACGAGCAGTACTTC | CASSSTGQSSYEQYF
. | TRBJ2-3 | TRBV11-2 | 14 | . | TGTGCCAGCAGCTTCCATGGGGAGACAGATACGCAGTATTTT | CASSFHGETDTQYF
few | TRBJ2-1 | TRBV5-8 | 13 | . | TGTGCCAGCAGCAGGGCATCCTACAATGAGCAGTTCTTC | CASSRASYNEQFF
few | TRBJ2-6 | TRBV7-6 | 17 | . | TGTGCCAGCAGCTTAGCGTTGTTCGGGGGCGGGGCCAACGTCCTGACTTTC | CASSLALFGGGANVLTF
. | TRBJ1-6 | TRBV30 | 13 | . | TGTGCCTGGAGTCCGGGGGCGGATTCACCCCTCCACTTT | CAWSPGADSPLHF
. | TRBJ1-2 | TRBV30 | 14 | . | TGTGCCTGGAGCGCGTTGGGTGGGGTTGATGGCTACACCTTC | CAWSALGGVDGYTF
. | TRBJ2-1 | TRBV14 | 13 | . | TGTGCCAGCAGCCAAGATTTCGGAGGGGCGAAGTTCTTC | CASSQDFGGAKFF
. | TRBJ2-7 | TRBV30 | 14 | TRBD1 | TGTGCCTGGACCTTAGGGGACAGCGCCGACGAGCAGTACTTC | CAWTLGDSADEQYF